This T cell receptor beta chain is from a study of blood T cell repertoires in COVID-19. Study-wide context: Spain, Italy and the United States supplied samples that represented acute and convalescent COVID-19. Sample material is recorded as cDNA or gDNA derived from T cells, B-cell-depleted T cells, or PBMCs.

This clone came up many times. Authors' data handling: Nucleated cell counts were estimated from reference gene primer amplification. The data were produced by immunoSEQ multiplex PCR, yet TCRdb's version contains in-frame clones alone and is incomplete. V, J and clone size are those of that table, while D and trimming were read from the DNA. This table holds roughly 300,000 clones, roughly 79% found once. The sequencing input was peripheral blood. This sequence was found in a woman aged 60 to 75 with active or convalescent COVID-19.

The CDR3 nucleotides are TGTGCCAGCAGCCATGCCTCAAGGACTAGCGGGAGTTACAATGAGCAGTTCTTC. It is translated as CASSHASRTSGSYNEQFF. The V and J genes are TRBV3-1 (or the pseudogene TRBV3-2) and TRBJ2-1; 13 positions match TRBD2. Germline CDR1 and CDR2: LGHDT and YNNKEL (reference sequence). The CDR3 length is 18 residues. The junction had 9 bases not matched to a gene; V was cut back by 3 bases and J by 4 bases.